This paragraph covers one T cell receptor beta chain sequence. The entry originates in a study of shared clonotypes between healthy human individuals. Germline-derived CDR1 and CDR2 are MNHNY and SVGAGI (reference sequence). V lost 8 bases and J lost 0, with 19 bases in between. The CDR3 has 16 amino acids. Sequencing was performed with immunoSEQ multiplex PCR; in TCRdb, only in-frame clones are kept and a portion is missing. The data show approximately 2.5 million clones, more than 85% seen once. This sequence joins TRBV6-6 and TRBJ1-1; D gene ambiguous. Sequencing used naive CD4+ T cells from PBMCs. The subset: CD45RA+ positively selected. The clonotype was recovered from a man between 18 and 35 years old in good health. Some clones in this sample may be carry-over from other donors' samples. CDR3 in amino acids: CASQPAGEQLNTEAFF. Here the CDR3 DNA reads TGTGCCAGCCAACCCGCAGGTGAACAATTGAACACTGAAGCTTTCTTT.